These 15 T cell receptor beta chains share one sample of origin, sequenced in a study of blood T cell repertoires in COVID-19. Profiled with immunoSEQ multiplex PCR; TCRdb holds only in-frame clones, not every one. Of roughly 340,000 clones listed, around 90% are singletons. The source material was peripheral blood. Every receptor here comes from a woman aged 25 to 45 with COVID-19, enrolled during active disease.

This sequence joins TRBV12-5 and TRBJ2-3, with 8 bases lining up with TRBD2. The CDR3 totals 15 residues. The germline CDR1 and CDR2 sequences are LGHNT and FRNRAP. V shed 9 bases, J shed 6 bases, and the junction held 14 bases outside the gene matches. In nucleotides, the CDR3 is TGTGCTAGCGGGAGGGACATGGGTCCCACGGATACGCAGTATTTT. It translates to CASGRDMGPTDTQYF.

This chain links TRBV6-5 with TRBJ2-7; D might be TRBD1 (6 bases). There are 14 residues in the CDR3. Germline CDR1 MNHEY, CDR2 SVGAGI. Trimming stripped 7 bases from V and 4 bases from J, with 17 bases between. DNA for the CDR3: TGTGCCAGCAAAGCCGGGACAACCAAATACGAGCAGTACTTC. Amino acids: CASKAGTTKYEQYF.

The CDR3 coding sequence is TGCGCCAGCAGCACCGGACAGGCCAGACGCGATGGCTACACCTTC. Encoded protein: CASSTGQARRDGYTF. The chain recombines TRBV5-1 with TRBJ1-2; 7 bases fit TRBD1. CDR3 length equals 15 residues. V was clipped by 4 bases and J by 6 bases; unmatched bases: 12. Per germline, CDR1 SGHRS and CDR2 YFSETQ.

The rearrangement uses TRBV7-2 and TRBJ2-1; 9 nucleotides line up with TRBD1. This CDR3 is built from 13 residues. The germline V gene encodes CDR1 SGHTA and CDR2 FQGNSA. Trimming cost V 3 bases and J 9 bases; bases outside gene matches: 3. Written as DNA, the CDR3 is TGTGCCAGCAGCTTTAACAGGGGGCGTGAGCAGTTCTTC. Amino acids: CASSFNRGREQFF.

This CDR3 is CASSLSAGPSTDTQYF. DNA for the CDR3: TGTGCCAGCAGCTTATCAGCGGGGCCTAGCACAGATACGCAGTATTTT. V and J are TRBV7-2 and TRBJ2-3; 7 bases are shared with TRBD2. Per germline, CDR1 SGHTA and CDR2 FQGNSA. J lost 0 bases, V lost 2 bases, and 5 bases had no gene match. The CDR3 sequence is 16 residues long.

The chain couples TRBV2 to TRBJ2-5; D might be TRBD2 (6 bases). Trimming cost V 8 bases and J 1 base, with 20 bases left between them. Germline CDR1 and CDR2: SNHLY and FYNNEI. The CDR3 is 16 residues long. The CDR3: CASAGNSLALQETQYF. For the CDR3, the DNA is TGTGCCAGCGCGGGGAATAGTCTAGCACTCCAAGAGACCCAGTACTTC.

This chain uses TRBV7-9 with TRBJ1-1; 8 nucleotides agree with TRBD1. Germline CDR1 reads SEHNR; CDR2 reads FQNEAQ (reference sequence). Losses at the gene ends were 9 bases for V and 2 bases for J; bases not matched to a gene: 11. This CDR3 contains 15 residues. This chain's CDR3 is CASQTGGTGNTEAFF. The CDR3 DNA sequence: TGTGCCAGTCAGACCGGCGGGACAGGTAACACTGAAGCTTTCTTT.

V usage is TRBV6-6 and J usage is TRBJ1-1; 8 bases line up with TRBD1. The V gene end was trimmed by 6 bases and the J gene end by 0 bases; junction bases not matched to a gene: 9. The CDR3 contains 16 residues. Germline assignment: CDR1 MNHNY and CDR2 SVGAGI (reference sequence). The CDR3 reads CASSLGQGRMNTEAFF. The CDR3 region has the DNA TGTGCCAGCAGCTTAGGACAGGGACGGATGAACACTGAAGCTTTCTTT.

This clone was detected once. The chain links TRBV7-9 to TRBJ2-4; 11 nucleotides agree with TRBD2. Germline V CDR1 and CDR2: SEHNR, FQNEAQ (reference sequence). The CDR3 loop spans 19 amino acids. V lost 2 bases, J lost 1 base, and 10 bases stayed unmatched. The CDR3 reads CASSLPTSGGLRAKNIQYF. The CDR3 nucleotides are TGTGCCAGCAGCTTACCTACTAGCGGGGGACTTCGGGCCAAAAACATTCAGTACTTC.

The genes are TRBV18 and TRBJ2-7, with D possibly being TRBD1 (5 bases). V gave up 3 bases and J gave up 5 bases, with 14 bases separating them. Germline values: CDR1 KGHSH, CDR2 LQKENI. The CDR3 runs to 14 residues. The CDR3 reads CASSPRVRGDEQYF. CDR3 in DNA: TGTGCCAGCTCACCCCGCGTTAGGGGCGACGAGCAGTACTTC.

The chain joins TRBV6-5 to TRBJ1-5; D remains ambiguous. Trimming removed 0 bases at V and 4 bases at J, with 10 bases between. The CDR3 has 15 residues. Per the germline V gene, CDR1 is MNHEY and CDR2 is SVGAGI. The CDR3 region has the DNA TGTGCCAGCAGTTACTCCGGGTCTTCTAATCAGCCCCAGCATTTT. Its protein is CASSYSGSSNQPQHF.

This chain connects TRBV10-1 to TRBJ2-7, with 10 bases that match TRBD2. Germline V gene data show CDR1 as WNHNN and CDR2 as SYGVQD (reference sequence). V trimming: 7 bases; J trimming: 5 bases; junction bases outside the gene matches: 8. The CDR3 spans 14 residues. The CDR3 loop reads CASTPSGGANEQYF. In DNA, the CDR3 is TGCGCCAGCACCCCTAGCGGGGGAGCAAACGAGCAGTACTTC.

V and J are TRBV18 and TRBJ2-1, with 9 nucleotides matching TRBD1. V was clipped by 6 bases and J by 4 bases; unmatched bases: 7. This CDR3 region has 15 residues. From germline, CDR1 is KGHSH and CDR2 LQKENI. The CDR3 region is CASSPGTGIYNEQFF. The CDR3 region has the DNA TGTGCCAGCTCTCCCGGGACAGGGATTTACAATGAGCAGTTCTTC.

This clone was found once. The V gene is TRBV6-1, the J gene TRBJ1-5; TRBD1 agrees at 10 bases. V gave up 0 bases and J gave up 0 bases; unmatched junction bases: 14. This CDR3 spans 21 amino acids. Germline CDR1 MNHNS, CDR2 SASEGT. Written as DNA, the CDR3 is TGTGCCAGCAGTGAAGCGCTTCCCGGGACAGGGGATGGGGATAGCAATCAGCCCCAGCATTTT. It translates to CASSEALPGTGDGDSNQPQHF.

The chain links TRBV6-5 to TRBJ2-1; 7 bases are a match to TRBD2. CDR1 and CDR2 (germline): MNHEY, SVGAGI. This CDR3 is 15 amino acids long. V lost 8 bases and J lost 4; bases outside the gene matches: 11. In nucleotides, the CDR3 is TGTGCCAGCGGGGGAGGCGGGAGTGGATACAATGAGCAGTTCTTC. As protein: CASGGGGSGYNEQFF.